This is a list of T cell receptor beta chains from one sample in a study of blood T cell repertoires in COVID-19. Here immunoSEQ multiplex PCR was the method, and the copy in TCRdb shows in-frame clones only, minus some. Here the sample spans some 63,000 clones, approximately 85% being singletons. Sequenced material: peripheral blood. These receptor sequences come from a human donor in a cohort sampled during active COVID-19. Each CDR3 is given with its conserved first and last residue. A D gene is named only where the DNA matches it firmly. The size field is filled for only some rows; it gives once, few, many or a size class.

TRBJ1-4 . 13 . TRBV30 TGTGCCTGGAGTTGGGGGGTGAATGAAAAACTGTTTTTT CAWSWGVNEKLFF
TRBJ1-5 . 14 TRBD1 TRBV24-1 TGTGCCACCAGGGGGGACAGTCCTAATCAGCCCCAGCATTTT CATRGDSPNQPQHF
TRBJ2-3 . 15 . TRBV29-1 TGCAGCGTTGAAGGTACAGATACTAGCACAGATACGCAGTATTTT CSVEGTDTSTDTQYF
TRBJ2-7 few 11 . TRBV20-1 TGCAGTGCTAGATCCGGGTTCGAGCAGTACTTC CSARSGFEQYF
TRBJ1-2 . 14 . TRBV24-1 TGTGCCACCTCGACCCCTGGGACAAGCTATGGCTACACCTTC CATSTPGTSYGYTF
TRBJ1-3 . 17 . TRBV18 TGTGCCAGCTCACCACAGGACATCCAGATCTCTGGAAACACCATATATTTT CASSPQDIQISGNTIYF
TRBJ1-6 . 16 . TRBV10-3 TGTGCCATCAGTGAGTTTCGAGTGGCGGATAATTCACCCCTCCACTTT CAISEFRVADNSPLHF
TRBJ1-6 . 17 . TRBV7-9 TGTGCCAGCAGCGCGGGAGAAACGAGCTCCTATAATTCACCCCTCCACTTT CASSAGETSSYNSPLHF
TRBJ1-2 . 12 TRBD1 TRBV7-9 TGTGCCAGCAGCCCAGGGGGCGGAAGGTGCACCTTC CASSPGGGRCTF
TRBJ2-1 . 14 TRBD1 TRBV19 TGTGCCAGTTCGAGACAGGGGGCAATCAATGAGCAGTTCTTC CASSRQGAINEQFF
TRBJ2-7 few 13 . TRBV5-4 TGTGCCAGCAGCTTGGCAGTCAGCTACGAGCAGTACTTC CASSLAVSYEQYF
TRBJ2-7 . 15 . TRBV9 TGTGCCAGCAGCGTAGGAGGGGGGAGGGCCTACGAGCAGTACTTC CASSVGGGRAYEQYF
TRBJ2-3 . 16 TRBD1 TRBV24-1 TGTGCCACCAGTGATACACGGACAGGGCGGCCAGATACGCAGTATTTT CATSDTRTGRPDTQYF
TRBJ1-4 . 17 . TRBV3-1/TRBV3-2 TGTGCCAGCAGCCAAGATAGGGGGTCAGCCCGGGGCGAAAAACTGTTTTTT CASSQDRGSARGEKLFF
TRBJ1-2 . 15 TRBD1 TRBV11-2 TGTGCCAGCAGCCCCACTCGGACAGGGGGCTATGGCTACACCTTC CASSPTRTGGYGYTF
TRBJ1-6 . 14 TRBD1 TRBV5-4 TGTGCCAGCAGCTCTAGGGGGCTTGATTCACCCCTCCACTTT CASSSRGLDSPLHF
TRBJ2-3 . 15 TRBD2 TRBV7-8 TGTGCCAGCAGCTTTAGCGGGGGGGCCCCAGATACGCAGTATTTT CASSFSGGAPDTQYF
TRBJ1-1 once 13 TRBD1 TRBV6-5 TGTGCCAGCAGAAGACAGGGGAACACTGAAGCTTTCTTT CASRRQGNTEAFF
TRBJ2-7 . 17 . TRBV6-1 TGTGCCAGCAGTGAACTAGGGCGCGGGACAGCTCGCTACGAGCAGTACTTC CASSELGRGTARYEQYF
TRBJ1-2 . 13 TRBD1 TRBV6-5 TGTGCCAGCAGGGCGGGACAGCCCTATGGCTACACCTTC CASRAGQPYGYTF
TRBJ2-7 few 15 TRBD1 TRBV7-8 TGTGCCAGCAGTTTAGGGACAGGGGGATTCTACGAGCAGTACTTC CASSLGTGGFYEQYF